This T cell receptor (beta chain) appears in the sequencing data of a study of Tregs in tolerant kidney transplant recipients. General study points: No direct test of biological reproducibility was done here. Findings come from small patient numbers and require larger validation. Expanding Tregs on activated donor B cells appeared to best identify donor-specific TCRbeta clones.

In regard to this clone: Antigen specificity is unknown.

Unstimulated Tregs (CD4+CD25+CD127-) and CD4+CD25- non-Tregs were sorted from PBMCs. This CDR3 has 14 amino acids. V was trimmed by 3 bases and J by 8 bases, leaving 14 bases between them. The germline gives CDR1 SGDLS, CDR2 YYNGEE. Sequenced by immunoSEQ multiplex PCR; TCRdb stores in-frame clones only, minus some. The sample consists of roughly 250,000 clones, approximately 84% of them appearing once. The chain recombines TRBV9 with TRBJ2-2; D remains unclear. The sequence was collected from a human donor in good health. Sequencing was carried out using CD4+ T cells from blood. CDR3 protein: CASSATVAVGELFF. CDR3 bases: TGTGCCAGCAGCGCAACAGTGGCGGTGGGGGAGCTGTTTTTT. Drawing the rest from reference TRBV9 and TRBJ2-2, the complete variable domain is DSGVTQTPKHLITATGQRVTLRCSPRSGDLSVYWYQQSLDQGLQFLIQYYNGEERAKGNILERFSAQQFPDLHSELNLSSLELGDSALYFCASSATVAVGELFFGEGSRLTVL.